Shown below are 21 T cell receptor beta chains from a single sample sequenced in a study of regulatory T cells in long-lasting Graves disease. Construction of TCR beta libraries relied on iRepertoire HTBI primers and on Arm-PCR targeting CDR3 regions. TCRdb reprocessed the multiplex PCR reads via MiXCR and lists one record per CDR3 protein. The sample holds around 470,000 distinct CDR3 sequences, 14% seen once. Time point defined: newly diagnosed GD, antithyroid drugs for less than 3 months. The TCR library used RNA extracted from PBMCs. Another study also made use of these data, one on T cells in Graves' hyperthyroidism and ophthalmopathy.

Source: peripheral blood mononuclear cells (PBMCs), taken at new diagnosis, from a patient treated with antithyroid drugs. These receptors were obtained from a woman in her fifties or sixties with Graves disease.

This clonotype showed up just a few times. The rearrangement links TRBV30 to TRBJ2-6; 8 bases match TRBD1. The CDR3 is made up of 15 amino acids. Trimming at V came to 7 bases and at J to 3 bases, leaving 8 bases not matched to a gene. Per the germline V gene, CDR1 is GTSNPN and CDR2 is SVGIG (reference sequence). The CDR3 sequence is CAFYQGAGGANVLTF. The CDR3 DNA is TGTGCCTTCTATCAGGGGGCGGGTGGGGCCAACGTCCTGACTTTC.

The rearrangement links TRBV7-9 to TRBJ2-3; D unresolved. V lost 1 base, J lost 0 bases, and 14 bases lay in between. The CDR3 has 17 amino acids. In germline, CDR1 is SEHNR, CDR2 FQNEAQ (reference sequence). The CDR3 nucleotides read TGTGCCAGCAGCTTAGTTCCGCAAAGCACTAGCACAGATACGCAGTATTTT. Encoded protein: CASSLVPQSTSTDTQYF.

In its sample, this clonotype was seen many times. The chain recombines TRBV7-9 with TRBJ1-2; 7 bases align to TRBD1. The V gene end was trimmed by 3 bases and the J gene end by 3 bases; junction bases not matched to a gene: 7. CDR1 SEHNR and CDR2 FQNEAQ come from the germline V gene (reference sequence). CDR3 size: 15 residues. CDR3 DNA: TGTGCCAGCAGCTTCCAGCAGGGGGGATACTATGGCTACACCTTC. Its protein product is CASSFQQGGYYGYTF. The entire variable domain, with the rest obtained from reference TRBV7-9 and TRBJ1-2, is as follows: DTGVSQNPRHKITKRGQNVTFRCDPISEHNRLYWYRQTLGQGPEFLTYFQNEAQLEKSRLLSDRFSAERPKGSFSTLEIQRTEQGDSAMYLCASSFQQGGYYGYTFGSGTRLTVV.

This clonotype came up many times. This sequence joins TRBV18 and TRBJ2-5; D uncertain. The CDR3 runs to 13 residues. Trimming pared 4 bases from V and 4 bases from J, leaving 10 bases between. Germline V CDR1 and CDR2: KGHSH, LQKENI. CDR3 residues: CASSQVAGETQYF. CDR3 bases: TGTGCCAGCTCACAGGTCGCCGGAGAGACCCAGTACTTC.

The rearrangement uses TRBV29-1 and TRBJ1-1; D remains ambiguous. CDR3 size: 11 residues. V was shortened by 5 bases and J by 9 bases, with 13 bases between the two germline ends. Looked up from germline, CDR1 is SQVTM and CDR2 is ANQGSEA. DNA of the CDR3: TGCAGCGTTACCGGCACAGCCCAAGCTTTCTTT. Encoded protein: CSVTGTAQAFF.

This clonotype was recorded at least ten times. The rearrangement uses TRBV28 and TRBJ1-1; the D gene is possibly TRBD1 (6 bases). This CDR3 is 17 amino acids long. V was shortened by 6 bases and J by 0 bases, with 20 bases between the two germline ends. Germline V CDR1 and CDR2: MDHEN, SYDVKM. As DNA, the CDR3 is TGTGCCAGCAGCCGCGTACAGGGCCCCGGATTGAACACTGAAGCTTTCTTT. This gives the protein CASSRVQGPGLNTEAFF.

This chain uses TRBV20-1 with TRBJ2-3, with a tentative D call TRBD1 (6 bases). V shed 2 bases and J shed 0 bases, with 12 bases lying between them. Looked up from germline, CDR1 is DFQATT and CDR2 is SNEGSKA (reference sequence). The CDR3 has 15 residues. This chain's CDR3 is CSARSPGDSTDTQYF. The DNA for the CDR3 is TGCAGTGCTAGATCCCCAGGGGACAGCACAGATACGCAGTATTTT.

This clonotype was picked up a small number of times. The V call is TRBV5-1, the J call TRBJ2-1; D remains unclear. CDR1 and CDR2 (germline): SGHRS, YFSETQ. Deletions cut 3 bases from V and 8 bases from J, with 9 bases between. The CDR3 covers 12 residues. Here the CDR3 DNA reads TGCGCCAGCAGCTCACAGATGCATGAGCAGTTCTTC. Amino acids: CASSSQMHEQFF.

This clonotype was observed a handful of times. J is TRBJ2-3 and V is TRBV2; 8 bases line up with TRBD2. The CDR3 has 17 residues. Trimming cost V 11 bases and J 3 bases; bases outside gene matches: 19. CDR1 and CDR2 (germline): SNHLY, FYNNEI. DNA of the CDR3: TGTGCCGAGAGCGCCAGCGGGAGAATTTATTGGACAGATACGCAGTATTTT. Translating gives CAESASGRIYWTDTQYF.

The chain employs TRBV18 and TRBJ1-5; a weak D match, TRBD1 (5 bases). The CDR3 extends over 17 amino acids. Germline values: CDR1 KGHSH, CDR2 LQKENI. With 3 bases removed from V and 5 bases from J, the gap between germline ends came to 20 bases. The CDR3 sequence is CASSPFSQDNHDQPQHF. CDR3 sequence (DNA): TGTGCCAGCTCACCCTTTTCCCAGGACAACCATGATCAGCCCCAGCATTTT.

This clonotype showed up just a few times. The gene calls are TRBV6-1 and TRBJ2-7, with D perhaps assigned TRBD1 or TRBD2 (5 bases each). Germline V lookup: CDR1 MNHNS, CDR2 SASEGT. The CDR3 extends over 15 amino acids. V was clipped by 8 bases and J by 0 bases, with 17 bases between them. The CDR3 region has the DNA TGTGCCAGCGCAAACCCGGGGCGCATCTCCTACGAGCAGTACTTC. Protein product: CASANPGRISYEQYF.

This clonotype occurred many times. The CDR3 spells CAWSVGGEQYF. The CDR3 DNA reads as TGTGCCTGGAGTGTGGGTGGGGAGCAGTACTTC. This chain links TRBV30 with TRBJ2-7; D is unclear. Trimming cost V 0 bases and J 7 bases, with 7 bases left between them. This CDR3 is built from 11 residues. Looked up from germline, CDR1 is GTSNPN and CDR2 is SVGIG (reference sequence).

About this clonotype: A much larger clonotype is one base distant, so this may be a read error. This sequence joins TRBV27 and TRBJ1-2, with 8 bases matching TRBD1. Germline CDR1 MNHEY, CDR2 SMNVEV (reference sequence). There are 14 residues in the CDR3. The CDR3 region has the DNA TGTGCCAGCAGCCCGGACAGGGCTGACTATGGCCACACCTTC. It codes for CASSPDRADYGHTF.

This clonotype was recorded many times. The chain uses TRBV20-1 and TRBJ2-7; possible D gene TRBD2, 5 bases. V gave up 5 bases and J gave up 6 bases, with 23 bases separating them. CDR1 is DFQATT, CDR2 SNEGSKA, per germline (reference sequence). This CDR3 is built from 15 residues. Here the CDR3 reads CSAPDSAEGALEQYF. The CDR3 bases are TGCAGTGCTCCCGATTCTGCAGAGGGAGCTCTCGAGCAGTACTTC.

J is TRBJ2-2 and V is TRBV7-2; 16 bases match TRBD2. The CDR3 is made up of 16 amino acids. Losses at the gene ends were 5 bases for V and 8 bases for J; bases not matched to a gene: 5. Germline V CDR1 and CDR2: SGHTA, FQGNSA. The CDR3 loop is CASSIRGLAGGGELFF. CDR3 nucleotides: TGTGCCAGCAGCATAAGGGGACTAGCGGGAGGGGGGGAGCTGTTTTTT.

The table lists this clonotype with many counts. This sequence joins TRBV7-8 and TRBJ2-3; 9 positions match TRBD2. This CDR3 has 16 residues. V shed 5 bases, J shed 3 bases, and the junction held 9 bases outside the gene matches. Germline-derived CDR1 and CDR2 are SGHVS and FQNEAQ. The DNA of the CDR3 is TGTGCCAGCAGCCAGTCGGGACTAGCAGTAACAGATACGCAGTATTTT. Its translation: CASSQSGLAVTDTQYF.

This clonotype has ten or more counts. The chain is built from TRBV19 and TRBJ1-5, with 7 positions matching TRBD1. V lost 9 bases to trimming and J lost 5 bases; unmatched junction nucleotides: 10. CDR3 length: 14 amino acids. CDR1 is LNHDA, CDR2 SQIVND, per germline (reference sequence). The CDR3 DNA reads as TGTGCCAGCGACGACAGGGTGAATTATCAGCCCCAGCATTTT. Translation: CASDDRVNYQPQHF.

V is TRBV4-1 and J is TRBJ2-7; no reliable D call. Germline V gene data show CDR1 as MGHRA and CDR2 as YSYEKL. This CDR3 region has 16 residues. V shed 2 bases and J shed 0 bases, with 14 bases lying between them. The CDR3 DNA sequence: TGCGCCAGCAGCCAATGGCAAGGGCTCAGCTCCTACGAGCAGTACTTC. Its translation is CASSQWQGLSSYEQYF.

Many counts were recorded for this clonotype. The genes are TRBV28 and TRBJ2-7; D remains unclear. Per germline, CDR1 MDHEN and CDR2 SYDVKM. This CDR3 is built from 15 residues. Deletions cut 5 bases from V and 2 bases from J, with 16 bases between. Here the CDR3 DNA reads TGTGCCAGCAGTCCAACCCTGCGTGGAACCTACGAGCAGTACTTC. Translation gives CASSPTLRGTYEQYF.

This clonotype was seen repeatedly, ten times or more. CDR3 nucleotide sequence: TGTGCCAGCAGTGATGGTCTAGCGGGAAGCTACGAGCAGTACTTC. Translation gives CASSDGLAGSYEQYF. V is TRBV2 and J is TRBJ2-7, with 9 bases aligning to TRBD2. The CDR3 totals 15 residues. Trimming at V came to 3 bases and at J to 3 bases, leaving 6 bases not matched to a gene. CDR1 SNHLY and CDR2 FYNNEI come from the germline V gene.

This clonotype was seen more than once but under ten times. The chain employs TRBV6-1 and TRBJ1-5; a possible D gene is TRBD1 (5 bases). Germline CDR1 is MNHNS and CDR2 is SASEGT. This CDR3 is built from 15 residues. V gave up 5 bases and J gave up 0 bases, with 11 bases separating them. CDR3 nucleotide sequence: TGTGCCAGCAGTCTTGGACATCATAGCAATCAGCCCCAGCATTTT. It specifies CASSLGHHSNQPQHF.